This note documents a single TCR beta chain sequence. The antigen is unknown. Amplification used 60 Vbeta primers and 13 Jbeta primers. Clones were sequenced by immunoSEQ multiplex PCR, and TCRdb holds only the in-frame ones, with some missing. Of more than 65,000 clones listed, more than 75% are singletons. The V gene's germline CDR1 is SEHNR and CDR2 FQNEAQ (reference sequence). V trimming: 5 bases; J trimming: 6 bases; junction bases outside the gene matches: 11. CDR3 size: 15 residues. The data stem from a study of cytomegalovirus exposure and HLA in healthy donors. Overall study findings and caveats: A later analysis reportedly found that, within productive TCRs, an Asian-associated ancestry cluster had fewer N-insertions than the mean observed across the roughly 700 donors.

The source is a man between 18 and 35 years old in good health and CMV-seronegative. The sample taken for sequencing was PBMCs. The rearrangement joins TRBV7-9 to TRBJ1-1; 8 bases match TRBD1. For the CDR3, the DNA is TGTGCCAGCAGCGACGGACAGGGCCTTTTCTCTGAAGCTTTCTTT. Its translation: CASSDGQGLFSEAFF.